This T cell receptor beta chain was profiled in a study of OX40 agonist ivuxolimab in advanced cancers. Looking at the study overall: Ivuxolimab was delivered to patients intravenously every 2 weeks at doses spanning 0.01 to 10 mg/kg.

The protocol was immunoSEQ multiplex PCR, while the TCRdb copy is restricted to in-frame clones and leaves out a portion. The sample consists of 65,000 to 95,000 clones, about nine tenths of them appearing once. This clone is a singleton in its sample. With 5 bases removed from V and 5 bases from J, the gap between germline ends came to 16 bases. This CDR3 is 15 amino acids long. CDR1 is MNHEY and CDR2 is SVGAGI in the germline V gene. The sample was CD4+ or CD8+ T cells sorted from blood, taken in a trial of the OX40 agonist ivuxolimab. The TCR comes from an adult with an advanced solid tumor such as melanoma, head and neck, liver or kidney cancer. This chain links TRBV6-5 with TRBJ1-5; the D is unclear. This chain's CDR3 is CASSQSFSGDQPQHF. The DNA of the CDR3 is TGTGCCAGCAGTCAATCTTTCTCCGGGGATCAGCCCCAGCATTTT.